This is a list of T cell receptor beta chains from one sample in a study of T-cell memory formation after mild COVID-19. TCRdb redid the calling of the 5' RACE reads with MiXCR, one entry per CDR3 protein. Of about 600,000 distinct CDR3 sequences in the sample, less than 25% were seen once. Sequencing input: PBMCs or a T cell subset sorted from them (not recorded which). Receptors originate from an adult woman who had mild COVID-19 (a few samples of this study predate the infection). Cell type and time point are not known. The CDR3 runs from the conserved cysteine through the conserved F or W. Fields, in order: clone size, D gene, V gene, J gene, CDR3 length, CDR3 protein, CDR3 DNA. D genes are given only for firm matches. Part of the rows lack a size; the others show once, few, many or a class for expanded clones.

few,.,TRBV5-1,TRBJ2-4,15,CASSSMPGRGNIQYF,TGCGCCAGCAGCTCCATGCCCGGACGGGGAAACATTCAGTACTTC
.,.,TRBV2,TRBJ1-5,13,CASMPDSNQPQHF,TGTGCCAGCATGCCAGACAGCAATCAGCCCCAGCATTTT
.,.,TRBV4-3,TRBJ2-1,15,CASSQADTTYNEQFF,TGCGCCAGCAGCCAAGCTGACACAACCTACAATGAGCAGTTCTTC
.,.,TRBV20-1,TRBJ1-2,13,CSASTDSNYGYTF,TGCAGTGCCTCGACAGATTCCAACTATGGCTACACCTTC
few,TRBD2,TRBV5-5,TRBJ2-1,14,CASSMDGRGSKQFF,TGTGCCAGCAGCATGGACGGGAGGGGTTCCAAGCAGTTCTTC
few,.,TRBV6-2/TRBV6-3,TRBJ2-1,17,CASRWPTDASSYNEQFF,TGTGCCAGCAGATGGCCTACGGACGCAAGCTCCTACAATGAGCAGTTCTTC
.,.,TRBV18,TRBJ2-3,16,CASSPPWREGIDTQYF,TGTGCCAGCTCACCACCGTGGAGGGAAGGGATAGATACGCAGTATTTT
few,TRBD1,TRBV5-1,TRBJ2-7,14,CASSLQGSTYEQYF,TGCGCCAGCAGCCTACAGGGGTCGACCTACGAGCAGTACTTC
few,.,TRBV2,TRBJ2-7,12,CASGALSYEQYF,TGTGCCAGCGGGGCCCTCTCCTACGAGCAGTACTTC
.,TRBD2,TRBV12-3/TRBV12-4,TRBJ2-1,14,CASSSPRGVNEQFF,TGTGCCAGCAGTTCCCCGCGGGGGGTCAATGAGCAGTTCTTC
few,.,TRBV5-1,TRBJ2-7,14,CASTPGHTFYEQYF,TGCGCCAGCACACCGGGCCACACTTTCTACGAGCAGTACTTC
.,TRBD1,TRBV6-1,TRBJ1-5,13,CAGQGRRNQPQHF,TGTGCCGGACAGGGACGTCGCAATCAGCCCCAGCATTTT
few,TRBD1,TRBV12-3/TRBV12-4,TRBJ1-6,14,CASSLRTGESPLHF,TGTGCCAGCAGTTTAAGGACAGGGGAGTCACCCCTCCACTTT
.,.,TRBV9,TRBJ1-1,16,CASSVGGQSLNTEAFF,TGTGCCAGCAGCGTAGGGGGCCAGAGCCTGAACACTGAAGCTTTCTTT
.,.,TRBV7-7,TRBJ2-5,13,CASSPDSHETQYF,TGTGCCAGCAGCCCGGACAGTCACGAGACCCAGTACTTC
few,TRBD1,TRBV7-8,TRBJ2-2,16,CASSPRRGQGVGELFF,TGTGCCAGCAGCCCGCGTCGGGGACAGGGGGTCGGGGAGCTGTTTTTT
.,.,TRBV6-5,TRBJ1-1,13,CASRYTGNTEAFF,TGTGCCAGCAGGTACACGGGAAACACTGAAGCTTTCTTT
.,.,TRBV6-5,TRBJ2-6,15,CASSTAGSGANVLTF,TGTGCCAGCAGTACTGCAGGCTCTGGGGCCAACGTCCTGACTTTC
.,.,TRBV9,TRBJ2-7,13,CASSVGPSYEQYF,TGTGCCAGCAGCGTCGGACCCTCTTACGAGCAGTACTTC
few,.,TRBV30,TRBJ2-3,14,CAWTQGLPPDTQYF,TGTGCCTGGACCCAGGGGTTGCCTCCAGATACGCAGTATTTT
.,.,TRBV20-1,TRBJ1-5,17,CSAIRLRGDLGNQPQHF,TGCAGTGCGATCAGACTTCGGGGGGACCTGGGCAATCAGCCCCAGCATTTT
few,.,TRBV29-1,TRBJ1-1,14,CSVGGKTVNTEAFF,TGCAGCGTTGGGGGGAAGACAGTGAACACTGAAGCTTTCTTT
.,TRBD2,TRBV7-9,TRBJ2-1,14,CASSSSGLGGEQFF,TGTGCCAGCAGCTCGTCGGGACTAGGCGGGGAGCAGTTCTTC
few,TRBD1,TRBV12-3/TRBV12-4,TRBJ2-1,15,CASNGGQGVRNEQFF,TGTGCCAGCAACGGGGGACAGGGGGTGAGGAATGAGCAGTTCTTC
few,.,TRBV20-1,TRBJ1-1,16,CSATPQAVARSTEAFF,TGCAGTGCTACTCCCCAGGCAGTCGCAAGGAGCACTGAAGCTTTCTTT
few,.,TRBV7-9,TRBJ1-1,11,CASSFPTEAFF,TGTGCCAGCAGCTTTCCCACTGAAGCTTTCTTT
few,.,TRBV9,TRBJ2-1,13,CASSVTSYNEQFF,TGTGCCAGCAGCGTAACCAGCTACAATGAGCAGTTCTTC